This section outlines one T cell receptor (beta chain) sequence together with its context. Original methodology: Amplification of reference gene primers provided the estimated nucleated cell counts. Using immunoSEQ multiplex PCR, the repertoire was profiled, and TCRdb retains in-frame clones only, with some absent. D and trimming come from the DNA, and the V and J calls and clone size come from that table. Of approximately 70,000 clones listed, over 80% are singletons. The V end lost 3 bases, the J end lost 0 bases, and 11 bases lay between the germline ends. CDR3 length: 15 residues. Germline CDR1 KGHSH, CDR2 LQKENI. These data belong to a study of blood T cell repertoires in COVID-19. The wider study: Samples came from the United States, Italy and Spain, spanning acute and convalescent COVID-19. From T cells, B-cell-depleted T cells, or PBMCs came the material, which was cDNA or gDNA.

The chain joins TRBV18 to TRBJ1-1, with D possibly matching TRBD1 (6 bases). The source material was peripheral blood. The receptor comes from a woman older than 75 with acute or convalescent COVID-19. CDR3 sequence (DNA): TGTGCCAGCTCACCCGGGACATGGTTGAACACTGAAGCTTTCTTT. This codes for CASSPGTWLNTEAFF.